This entry describes one T cell receptor beta chain. The antigen is undetermined. This sample was included in a study of T cell responses to AZD1222 COVID-19 vaccine. Sequencing used immunoSEQ multiplex PCR; TCRdb keeps in-frame clones, though not all of them. The table records under 150,000 clones, around 86% of them present only once. Study-wide results and caveats: White British donors predominated, females outnumbered males, and clonal diversity was possibly underestimated.

Trimming pared 2 bases from V and 8 bases from J, leaving 9 bases between. CDR1 and CDR2 from the germline V gene are DFQATT and SNEGSKA (reference sequence). There are 11 residues in the CDR3. The TCR sequence derives from an adult in good health. The chain links TRBV20-1 to TRBJ1-2, with D uncertain. The sequencing used peripheral blood, collected on day 0 of MenACWY control vaccination. CDR3 protein: CSARYPPGYTF. DNA of the CDR3: TGCAGTGCTAGATATCCTCCCGGCTACACCTTC.